Below, 5 T cell receptor beta chains from the same sample are listed, as sequenced in a study of identical twins. TCRdb re-analysed the 5' RACE reads in MiXCR, keeping a single row per CDR3 protein. Of about 660,000 distinct CDR3 sequences listed, more than 6.5% are singletons. The same specimen was also included in a second study, on yellow fever vaccine responses in identical twins.

Source material: PBMCs. The receptors stem from a young woman in good health.

This clonotype was recorded many times. The chain combines TRBV3-1 with TRBJ2-7; D remains unclear. Per the germline V gene, CDR1 is LGHDT and CDR2 is YNNKEL (reference sequence). The CDR3 length is 14 residues. The germline V and J ends were trimmed by 4 bases and 0 bases, with 10 bases remaining between them. The CDR3 bases are TGTGCCAGCAGCCTTGGACCGAGCTCCTACGAGCAGTACTTC. Its protein is CASSLGPSSYEQYF.

This clonotype was detected only a few times. The gene calls are TRBV15 and TRBJ2-3; D not resolved. V was pared by 3 bases and J by 6 bases, with 7 bases between. The CDR3 consists of 12 residues. Germline values: CDR1 LNHNV, CDR2 YYDKDF (reference sequence). CDR3 nucleotides: TGTGCCACCAGCAGGATGGGTGATACGCAGTATTTT. Encoded protein: CATSRMGDTQYF.

This clonotype was observed a few times. This sequence joins TRBV4-2 and TRBJ1-4; D gene unclear. CDR1 LGHNA and CDR2 YNFKEQ come from the germline V gene. The CDR3 is made up of 13 amino acids. The V end lost 1 base, the J end lost 8 bases, and 8 bases lay between the germline ends. The CDR3 is CASSQAQGEKLFF. The CDR3 DNA reads as TGTGCCAGCAGCCAAGCCCAAGGGGAAAAACTGTTTTTT.

This clonotype has just a few counts. The chain recombines TRBV7-8 with TRBJ2-1, with 10 positions matching TRBD2. From germline, CDR1 is SGHVS and CDR2 FQNEAQ. The CDR3 length is 17 residues. With 0 bases clipped from V and 6 bases from J, the junction kept 8 bases outside the gene matches. Here the CDR3 reads CASSLALQRGGLNEQFF. The DNA for the CDR3 is TGTGCCAGCAGCTTAGCGCTCCAGCGGGGGGGCCTCAATGAGCAGTTCTTC.

In this sample, this clonotype turned up once. Sequence at one end of the junction differs from germline and may be a read error. The CDR3 sequence is CSVEAGSGANALTF. DNA of the CDR3: TGCAGCGTAGAGGCGGGGTCTGGGGCTAACGCCCTGACTTTC. The V gene is TRBV29-1, the J gene TRBJ2-6; a possible D gene is TRBD2 (6 bases). The germline V gene has CDR1 SQVTM and CDR2 ANQGSEA. The CDR3 consists of 14 residues. Full variable domain (remainder filled in from reference TRBV29-1 and TRBJ2-6): SAVISQKPSRDICQRGTSLTIQCQVDSQVTMMFWYRQQPGQSLTLIATANQGSEATYESGFVIDKFPISRPNLTFSTLTVSNMSPEDSSIYLCSVEAGSGANALTFGAGSRLTVL.